This TCR beta chain emerged from a study of blood T cell repertoires in COVID-19. Whole-study context: Sources were T cells, B-cell-depleted T cells, or PBMCs; the material itself was cDNA or gDNA.

Using immunoSEQ multiplex PCR, the repertoire was profiled, and TCRdb retains in-frame clones only, with some absent. The data hold fewer than 250,000 clones, with roughly 84% observed a single time. CDR3 length: 13 amino acids. The germline gives CDR1 SGHTA, CDR2 FQGTGA. V gave up 5 bases and J gave up 7 bases; unmatched junction bases: 2. This chain joins TRBV7-3 and TRBJ2-1; 10 positions agree with TRBD1. The sample comprised PBMCs or T cells enriched from blood (not recorded which). The receptor comes from a young man in a cohort exposed to, infected with or recovered from COVID-19 (not recorded which). CDR3: CASSRDRGNEQFF. In DNA, the CDR3 is TGTGCCAGCAGCCGGGACAGGGGTAATGAGCAGTTCTTC. Drawing the rest from reference TRBV7-3 and TRBJ2-1, the complete variable domain is GAGVSQTPSNKVTEKGKYVELRCDPISGHTALYWYRQSLGQGPEFLIYFQGTGAADDSGLPNDRFFAVRPEGSVSTLKIQRTERGDSAVYLCASSRDRGNEQFFGPGTRLTVL.